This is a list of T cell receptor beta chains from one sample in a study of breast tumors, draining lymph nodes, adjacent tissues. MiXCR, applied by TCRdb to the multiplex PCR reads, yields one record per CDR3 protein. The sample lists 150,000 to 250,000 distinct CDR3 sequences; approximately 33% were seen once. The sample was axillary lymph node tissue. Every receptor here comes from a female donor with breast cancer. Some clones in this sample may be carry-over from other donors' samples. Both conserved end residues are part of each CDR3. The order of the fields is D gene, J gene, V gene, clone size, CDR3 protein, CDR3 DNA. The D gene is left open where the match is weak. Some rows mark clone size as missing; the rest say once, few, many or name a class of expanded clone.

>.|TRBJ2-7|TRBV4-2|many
CASSQAEGQDYEQYF
TGTGCCAGCAGCCAAGCGGAGGGGCAGGACTACGAGCAGTACTTC
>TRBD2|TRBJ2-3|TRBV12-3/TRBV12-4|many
CASTGLAADTQYF
TGTGCCAGCACGGGACTAGCGGCAGATACGCAGTATTTT
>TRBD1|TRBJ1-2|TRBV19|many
CASSSGGQGRWFGYTF
TGTGCCAGTAGTTCCGGCGGACAGGGGAGGTGGTTTGGCTACACCTTC
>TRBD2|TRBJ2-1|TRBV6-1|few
CASSPGLAGGPDYNEQFF
TGTGCCAGCTCACCGGGACTAGCGGGGGGGCCAGATTACAATGAGCAGTTCTTC
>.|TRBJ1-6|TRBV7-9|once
CASSPGNNSPFHF
TGTGCCAGCAGCCCGGGGAATAATTCACCCTTCCACTTT
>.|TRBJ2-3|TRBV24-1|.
CATSEGGTDTQYF
TGTGCCACCAGTGAGGGGGGCACAGATACGCAGTATTTT
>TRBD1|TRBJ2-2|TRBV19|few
CASTATGDPGELFF
TGTGCCAGTACCGCGACAGGGGATCCCGGGGAGCTGTTTTTT
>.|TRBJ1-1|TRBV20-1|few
CSASRDGNTEAFF
TGCAGTGCTAGTAGGGACGGGAACACTGAAGCTTTCTTT
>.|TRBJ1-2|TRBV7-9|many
CASSLRSGSLNYGYTF
TGTGCCAGCAGCTTAAGGTCCGGGTCCCTTAACTATGGCTACACCTTC
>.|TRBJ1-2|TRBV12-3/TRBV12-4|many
CASSLAGTPNYGYTF
TGTGCCAGCAGTTTAGCCGGGACGCCCAACTATGGCTACACCTTC
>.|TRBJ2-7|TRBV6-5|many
CASRRSGTFYEQYF
TGTGCCAGCAGACGTAGCGGAACCTTCTACGAGCAGTACTTC
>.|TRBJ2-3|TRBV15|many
CATSRRPGGTTDTQYF
TGTGCCACCAGCAGACGTCCCGGGGGTACCACAGATACGCAGTATTTT
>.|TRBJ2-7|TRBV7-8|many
CASSLLGPPHEQYF
TGTGCCAGCAGCTTACTAGGGCCCCCACACGAGCAGTACTTC
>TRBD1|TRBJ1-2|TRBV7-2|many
CASSHPGQGRGYTF
TGTGCCAGCAGCCATCCGGGACAGGGCCGGGGCTACACCTTC
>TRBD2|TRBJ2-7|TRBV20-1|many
CSARDSRTSGWSYEQYF
TGCAGTGCTAGAGATTCCAGGACTAGCGGTTGGTCCTACGAGCAGTACTTC
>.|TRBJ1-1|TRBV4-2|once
CASSQGRGKNTEAFF
TGTGCCAGCAGCCAAGGTCGCGGGAAGAACACTGAAGCTTTCTTT
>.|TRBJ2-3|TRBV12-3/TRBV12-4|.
CASTLGHEQYF
TGTGCCAGCACCTTAGGACATGAGCAGTATTTT
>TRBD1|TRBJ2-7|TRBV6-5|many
CASRTSGTGRYEQYF
TGTGCCAGCAGGACCTCCGGGACAGGGAGGTACGAGCAGTACTTC
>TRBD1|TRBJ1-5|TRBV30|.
CAWSMGTENQPQHF
TGTGCCTGGAGTATGGGGACAGAGAATCAGCCCCAGCATTTT
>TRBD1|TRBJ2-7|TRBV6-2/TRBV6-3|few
CASTSGGQGSYEQYF
TGTGCCAGCACCTCCGGGGGACAGGGCTCCTACGAGCAGTACTTC
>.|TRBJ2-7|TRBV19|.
CASFGQDYEQYF
TGTGCCAGTTTCGGGCAAGACTACGAGCAGTACTTC
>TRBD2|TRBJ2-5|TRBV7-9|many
CASSLLNSGGHQETQYF
TGTGCCAGCAGCTTATTGAATAGCGGGGGCCACCAAGAGACCCAGTACTTC
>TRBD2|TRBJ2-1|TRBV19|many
CASRSSSGLAGNYNEQFF
TGTGCCAGTAGGTCCTCTTCAGGACTAGCGGGAAACTACAATGAGCAGTTCTTC
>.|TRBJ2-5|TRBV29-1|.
CSVLPRRETQYF
TGCAGCGTTCTGCCCCGGAGGGAGACCCAGTACTTC
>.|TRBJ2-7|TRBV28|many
CASSLPGLSSYEQYF
TGTGCCAGCAGTTTACCGGGTCTGAGCTCCTACGAGCAGTACTTC
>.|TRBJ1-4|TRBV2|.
CASSGVGATDEKLFF
TGTGCCAGCAGTGGGGTTGGGGCCACGGATGAAAAACTGTTTTTT
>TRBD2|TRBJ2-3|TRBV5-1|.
CASSFSGGEDTQYF
TGCGCCAGCAGCTTTAGCGGGGGGGAGGATACGCAGTATTTT
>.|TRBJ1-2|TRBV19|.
CASSRTDTFTLDGYTF
TGTGCCAGTAGTCGGACAGATACATTTACACTCGATGGCTACACCTTC
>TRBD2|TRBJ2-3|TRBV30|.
CAWSVELAGGSDTQYF
TGTGCCTGGAGTGTAGAACTAGCGGGGGGCTCCGATACGCAGTATTTT
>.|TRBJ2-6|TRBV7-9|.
CASSQTGDSGANVLTF
TGTGCCAGCAGCCAGACAGGTGACTCTGGGGCCAACGTCCTGACTTTC
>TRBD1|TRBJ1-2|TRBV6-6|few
CASSHSGQGASGYTF
TGTGCCAGCAGTCACTCGGGACAGGGGGCGAGCGGCTACACCTTC